Presented here are 27 T cell receptor beta chains from one specimen sequenced in a study of blood T cell repertoires in COVID-19. Assay: immunoSEQ multiplex PCR; the TCRdb copy retains only in-frame clones and omits some. The sample holds roughly 250,000 clones; 87% are singletons and the top ten take more than 5%. The sample was PBMCs or T cells enriched from blood (not recorded which). These receptor sequences come from a woman in her 30s with acute COVID-19.

V and J are TRBV18 and TRBJ2-7; 7 bases match TRBD1. Trimming removed 6 bases from V and 2 bases from J; junction bases left unmatched: 4. Looked up from germline, CDR1 is KGHSH and CDR2 is LQKENI. This CDR3 comprises 13 residues. The CDR3 loop reads CASSQGVAYEQYF. The DNA of the CDR3 is TGTGCCAGCTCCCAGGGGGTGGCCTACGAGCAGTACTTC.

This clone was detected only once. The chain uses TRBV30 and TRBJ1-5, with 7 bases aligning to TRBD1. This CDR3 is built from 16 residues. With V trimmed by 2 bases and J by 4 bases, 11 bases remained unmatched. The germline CDR1 and CDR2 sequences are GTSNPN and SVGIG (reference sequence). The CDR3 sequence: CAWSLPGTAYNQPQHF. CDR3 bases: TGTGCCTGGAGTCTACCCGGGACAGCCTATAATCAGCCCCAGCATTTT.

The V and J genes are TRBV7-3 and TRBJ2-3, with a tentative D call TRBD2 (6 bases). Germline V gene lookup returns CDR1 SGHTA and CDR2 FQGTGA. With 1 base removed from V and 5 bases from J, the gap between germline ends came to 13 bases. CDR3 length: 15 residues. This CDR3 is CASSLKLLEGDTQYF. CDR3 nucleotide sequence: TGTGCCAGCAGCTTAAAGTTACTGGAGGGAGATACGCAGTATTTT. The variable domain in full, with the rest retrieved from reference TRBV7-3 and TRBJ2-3, is GAGVSQTPSNKVTEKGKYVELRCDPISGHTALYWYRQSLGQGPEFLIYFQGTGAADDSGLPNDRFFAVRPEGSVSTLKIQRTERGDSAVYLCASSLKLLEGDTQYFGPGTRLTVL.

V and J are TRBV7-6 and TRBJ2-7, with D possibly matching TRBD2 (6 bases). Trimming cost V 5 bases and J 2 bases, with 22 bases left between them. The germline V gene has CDR1 SGHVS and CDR2 FNYEAQ. The CDR3 contains 17 residues. CDR3 residues: CASSRHRDSNLAYEQYF. The CDR3 DNA is TGTGCCAGCAGCCGACACCGGGACTCCAACCTAGCCTACGAGCAGTACTTC.

In this sample, this clone turned up once. The V and J genes are TRBV27 and TRBJ2-2, with TRBD2 identical over 14 bases. This CDR3 comprises 21 residues. V shed 5 bases and J 0 bases; nucleotides not matched to a gene: 14. Germline lookup yields CDR1 MNHEY and CDR2 SMNVEV (reference sequence). In nucleotides, the CDR3 is TGTGCCAGCAGTCCCCCACCGGGACTAGCGGGAGCCGTCGCGAACACCGGGGAGCTGTTTTTT. Protein product: CASSPPPGLAGAVANTGELFF.

This clone was observed a few times. V usage is TRBV7-9 and J usage is TRBJ1-1; tentative D call: TRBD1 (5 bases). V dropped 6 bases and J dropped 7 bases, with 9 bases sitting between them. CDR3 size: 11 residues. Germline loops: CDR1 SEHNR, CDR2 FQNEAQ (reference sequence). The CDR3 region is CASSPGDEAFF. The CDR3 DNA reads TGTGCCAGCAGTCCGGGGGATGAAGCTTTCTTT.

The chain carries TRBV19 and TRBJ2-7, with D tentatively TRBD2 (6 bases). The CDR3 has 15 residues. V was cut by 0 bases and J by 3 bases, with 12 bases left in between. CDR1 and CDR2 from the germline V gene are LNHDA and SQIVND (reference sequence). CDR3 protein: CASSIEEGMDYEQYF. In DNA form, the CDR3 reads TGTGCCAGTAGTATAGAGGAGGGGATGGACTACGAGCAGTACTTC.

J is TRBJ2-1 and V is TRBV19; D might be TRBD1 (6 bases). The CDR3 loop spans 13 amino acids. Trimming shortened V by 10 bases and J by 2 bases, and 12 bases separated the two germline ends. Looked up from germline, CDR1 is LNHDA and CDR2 is SQIVND (reference sequence). The CDR3 sequence: CATTTGPYNEQFF. The CDR3 region has the DNA TGTGCCACCACGACAGGCCCCTACAATGAGCAGTTCTTC.

The chain links TRBV11-3 to TRBJ2-2, with D hard to call. V lost 5 bases and J lost 10, with 11 bases in between. CDR3 length equals 12 residues. The V gene's germline CDR1 is SGHNT and CDR2 YENEEA. The CDR3 nucleotides read TGTGCCAGCAGCCGCGAGGCGGAGGAGCTGTTTTTT. Translation gives CASSREAEELFF.

The V and J genes are TRBV28 and TRBJ1-2; tentatively, D is TRBD1 (5 bases). The CDR3 consists of 13 residues. In germline, CDR1 is MDHEN, CDR2 SYDVKM. V was cut by 6 bases and J by 6 bases, with 14 bases left in between. CDR3 nucleotide sequence: TGTGCCAGCAGCTTAGGGCAGGGCGATGGCTACACCTTC. It encodes CASSLGQGDGYTF.

The CDR3 loop is CASSIETTVGTQYF. The CDR3 DNA follows: TGTGCCAGTAGTATCGAGACTACCGTTGGGACCCAGTACTTC. The chain has TRBV19 and TRBJ2-5; maybe TRBD2 (5 bases). Germline V CDR1 and CDR2: LNHDA, SQIVND (reference sequence). V was cut by 3 bases and J by 7 bases, with 15 bases left in between. The CDR3 extends over 14 amino acids.

The chain is built from TRBV4-2 and TRBJ1-3; tentative D call: TRBD1 (6 bases). Trimming stripped 0 bases from V and 4 bases from J, with 19 bases between. The CDR3 is 18 amino acids. In germline, CDR1 is LGHNA, CDR2 YNFKEQ. The CDR3 spells CASSQEPSFTGSGNTIYF. In nucleotides, the CDR3 is TGTGCCAGCAGCCAAGAGCCCTCCTTTACAGGGTCAGGAAACACCATATATTTT.

This CDR3 reads CASSTGEISATQYF. CDR3 coding DNA: TGTGCCAGTAGCACCGGGGAAATTTCAGCGACCCAGTACTTC. The V call is TRBV19, the J call TRBJ2-5, with D possibly TRBD2 on 5 matching bases. CDR3 size: 14 residues. V lost 6 bases to trimming and J lost 7 bases, with 18 bases between them. Germline V gene data show CDR1 as LNHDA and CDR2 as SQIVND (reference sequence).

The chain combines TRBV5-4 with TRBJ2-1; TRBD2 agrees at 9 bases. CDR1 is SGHNT and CDR2 is YYREEE in the germline V gene (reference sequence). The V gene end was trimmed by 3 bases and the J gene end by 4 bases; junction bases not matched to a gene: 11. The CDR3 sequence is 17 residues long. The CDR3 spells CASSWGGLAGEYNEQFF. As DNA, the CDR3 is TGTGCCAGCAGCTGGGGTGGTTTAGCGGGAGAGTACAATGAGCAGTTCTTC.

The rearrangement joins TRBV29-1 to TRBJ1-5, with D unclear. CDR1 is SQVTM and CDR2 is ANQGSEA in the germline V gene. V shed 4 bases and J shed 4 bases, with 8 bases lying between them. The length of the CDR3 is 12 residues. The CDR3 reads CSVVDSNQPQHF. The CDR3 nucleotides are TGCAGCGTTGTGGACTCAAATCAGCCCCAGCATTTT.

This chain connects TRBV5-1 to TRBJ1-3; no clear D gene. The CDR3 has 17 amino acids. The ends were cut back, 0 bases at V and 3 bases at J, with 16 bases in the middle. The germline CDR1 and CDR2 sequences are SGHRS and YFSETQ. CDR3 DNA sequence: TGCGCCAGCAGCTTGGCCTCCATCGGGGATGATGGAAACACCATATATTTT. The encoded protein is CASSLASIGDDGNTIYF.

The chain combines TRBV11-2 with TRBJ1-2; 9 bases are a match to TRBD1. Trimming at V came to 5 bases and at J to 8 bases, leaving 9 bases not matched to a gene. Germline V gene lookup returns CDR1 SGHAT and CDR2 FQNNGV. CDR3 size: 14 residues. The CDR3 spells CASSPQQGAVGYTF. DNA for the CDR3: TGTGCCAGCAGCCCGCAACAGGGGGCGGTAGGCTACACCTTC.

The chain employs TRBV5-4 and TRBJ1-1; D possibly corresponds to TRBD1 (5 bases). Germline CDR1 reads SGHNT; CDR2 reads YYREEE (reference sequence). The V gene lost 10 bases and the J gene lost 4 bases, with 14 bases spanning the gap. The CDR3 is 12 amino acids. The CDR3 DNA reads TGTGCCTTAGGGGCAGGCGGCACTGAAGCTTTCTTT. This sequence encodes CALGAGGTEAFF.

This chain joins TRBV5-4 and TRBJ1-4, with D unclear. This CDR3 comprises 14 residues. Germline V lookup: CDR1 SGHNT, CDR2 YYREEE (reference sequence). V gave up 3 bases and J gave up 5 bases, with 11 bases separating them. The CDR3 protein is CASSSIDGNEKLFF. CDR3 DNA: TGTGCCAGCAGCTCTATTGACGGGAATGAAAAACTGTTTTTT.

This clone was detected only a few times. This chain joins TRBV18 and TRBJ1-1; D call uncertain. The germline V gene encodes CDR1 KGHSH and CDR2 LQKENI. This CDR3 contains 14 residues. The V gene lost 4 bases and the J gene lost 0 bases, with 9 bases spanning the gap. The CDR3 is CASSQSGLNTEAFF. CDR3 nucleotides: TGTGCCAGCTCACAATCAGGTTTGAACACTGAAGCTTTCTTT.

The rearrangement joins TRBV18 to TRBJ1-5, with D possibly matching TRBD1 (6 bases). This CDR3 region has 15 residues. Trimming left V 6 bases short and J 0 bases short, with 12 bases between. Germline CDR1 is KGHSH and CDR2 is LQKENI. CDR3 sequence: CASSLSGDSNQPQHF. As DNA, the CDR3 is TGTGCCAGCTCGCTCTCAGGGGATAGCAATCAGCCCCAGCATTTT. The variable domain in full, completed from reference TRBV18 and TRBJ1-5, reads NAGVMQNPRHLVRRRGQEARLRCSPMKGHSHVYWYRQLPEEGLKFMVYLQKENIIDESGMPKERFSAEFPKEGPSILRIQQVVRGDSAAYFCASSLSGDSNQPQHFGDGTRLSIL.

The rearrangement links TRBV18 to TRBJ1-2, with D possibly TRBD1 on 6 matching bases. Per germline, CDR1 KGHSH and CDR2 LQKENI. This CDR3 contains 15 residues. Trimming removed 3 bases from V and 6 bases from J, with 17 bases in between. CDR3 region: CASSPQTGRPDGYTF. The CDR3 DNA follows: TGTGCCAGCTCACCGCAGACAGGTCGGCCGGATGGCTACACCTTC.

V and J are TRBV9 and TRBJ2-2, with 9 bases that match TRBD2. The trim removed 0 bases at V and 4 bases at J, leaving 10 bases unmatched. Looked up from germline, CDR1 is SGDLS and CDR2 is YYNGEE. This CDR3 spans 18 amino acids. CDR3: CASSVVSLAGVGTGELFF. Written as DNA, the CDR3 is TGTGCCAGCAGCGTAGTAAGCTTAGCGGGAGTGGGCACCGGGGAGCTGTTTTTT.

The chain joins TRBV6-5 to TRBJ1-5, with 7 nucleotides matching TRBD1. The junction had 9 bases not matched to a gene; V was cut back by 4 bases and J by 3 bases. The CDR3 runs to 16 residues. Germline values: CDR1 MNHEY, CDR2 SVGAGI. The DNA for the CDR3 is TGTGCCAGCAGTTCCAGACCGGGACAGAACAATCAGCCCCAGCATTTT. This sequence encodes CASSSRPGQNNQPQHF.

The rearrangement uses TRBV7-3 and TRBJ2-2; possibly TRBD2 for D (5 bases). This CDR3 comprises 16 residues. CDR1 and CDR2 from the germline V gene are SGHTA and FQGTGA. Trimming took off 1 base at V and 3 bases at J, with 12 bases between the two ends. The CDR3 is CASSLIRGGHTGELFF. CDR3 DNA: TGTGCCAGCAGCTTAATTCGTGGCGGGCACACCGGGGAGCTGTTTTTT.

This clone was counted once. Here the CDR3 DNA reads TGTGCCAGCAGTGATCCGTGGAGCGGGAGACAGGAGACCCAGTACTTC. This gives the protein CASSDPWSGRQETQYF. The genes are TRBV25-1 and TRBJ2-5, with TRBD2 matching 8 bases. V shed 3 bases and J 5 bases; nucleotides not matched to a gene: 11. CDR3 size: 16 residues. CDR1 is MGHDK and CDR2 is SYGVNS in the germline V gene.

V usage is TRBV28 and J usage is TRBJ1-1; D is uncertain. The CDR3 is 15 residues long. Germline CDR1 MDHEN, CDR2 SYDVKM. V was trimmed by 6 bases and J by 0 bases, leaving 14 bases between them. CDR3 coding DNA: TGTGCCAGCAGCCTAAGACCGGGGATGAACACTGAAGCTTTCTTT. This sequence encodes CASSLRPGMNTEAFF.